This TCR beta chain is drawn from a study of CD8 T cells in Susac syndrome. CDR1 is SNHLY and CDR2 is FYNNEI in the germline V gene. The CDR3 has 13 amino acids. Trimming stripped 9 bases from V and 0 bases from J, with 11 bases between. RNA was extracted with the RNeasy kit, and a quantity of roughly 0.5 to 1 ug was reverse transcribed using random hexamers. Amplification of TCR beta CDR3 across 54 Vbeta and 13 Jbeta was performed with immunoSEQ multiplex PCR. TCRdb called the immunoSEQ multiplex PCR reads again in MiXCR, with one record for every CDR3 protein. Seen here are approximately 150,000 distinct CDR3 sequences, 92% observed once, and the top ten hold roughly 0.08%. TEMRA cells were enriched by FACS, and CD4+ and CD8+ T cells were negatively isolated.

The clonotype comes from a human donor in good health. Sequencing was carried out using CD4+ T cells from PBMCs. The rearrangement uses TRBV2 and TRBJ1-2; D may be TRBD1 (5 bases). CDR3 protein: CASRRDANYGYTF. In DNA, the CDR3 is TGTGCCAGTCGACGGGACGCTAACTATGGCTACACCTTC.